The 5 T cell receptor beta chains in this list originate from one sample, sequenced in a study of cytotoxic CD8 clonotypes in ibrutinib-treated CLL. Libraries were prepared by immunoSEQ multiplex PCR; TCRdb keeps only in-frame clonotypes and omits some of them. Among 17,000 or so clones listed, roughly four fifths were seen once. Sequenced here: PBMCs, sampled before ibrutinib treatment. These receptors were obtained from a human donor with chronic lymphocytic leukemia.

This clone has only a few counts. This CDR3 is CASSPDGIREVYEQYF. CDR3 coding DNA: TGCGCCAGCAGCCCTGATGGGATTCGGGAGGTCTACGAGCAGTACTTC. This sequence joins TRBV4-1 and TRBJ2-7; TRBD2 aligns across 7 bases. Germline trimming cut 4 bases from V and 3 bases from J; bases unmatched to any gene: 12. The V gene's germline CDR1 is MGHRA and CDR2 YSYEKL. CDR3 size: 16 residues.

This chain connects TRBV4-3 to TRBJ1-6; a possible D gene is TRBD1 (5 bases). The CDR3 is 16 amino acids. In germline, CDR1 is LGHNA, CDR2 YSLEER. Between the trimmed V and J ends, which lost 0 bases and 14 bases, there was a span of 20 bases. CDR3 nucleotide sequence: TGCGCCAGCAGCCAAGATGAGGCGGGGTGGAGAGGGGCCCTCCACTTT. Residues: CASSQDEAGWRGALHF.

DNA of the CDR3: TGTGCCAGCTCACCAGCGCATACAGGGGTGGGTGCTTACGAGCAGTACTTC. Its protein is CASSPAHTGVGAYEQYF. V is TRBV18 and J is TRBJ2-7, with 7 bases aligning to TRBD1. Unmatched junction bases numbered 14, after V lost 2 bases and J lost 4 bases. The CDR3 is 17 amino acids. Germline-derived CDR1 and CDR2 are KGHSH and LQKENI.

The V and J genes are TRBV18 and TRBJ1-5; D remains ambiguous. The CDR3 covers 15 residues. Germline CDR1 is KGHSH and CDR2 is LQKENI. The germline V and J ends were trimmed by 3 bases and 0 bases, with 9 bases remaining between them. CDR3 region: CASSPIKNSNQPQHF. CDR3 nucleotides: TGTGCCAGCTCACCCATAAAAAATAGCAATCAGCCCCAGCATTTT.

J is TRBJ1-2 and V is TRBV6-1; TRBD1 agrees at 8 bases. Losses at the gene ends were 5 bases for V and 4 bases for J; bases not matched to a gene: 3. Germline V gives CDR1 MNHNS, CDR2 SASEGT. This CDR3 is 13 amino acids long. CDR3 region: CASSRDRSYGYTF. CDR3 sequence (DNA): TGTGCCAGCAGTCGGGACAGGTCCTATGGCTACACCTTC.